What follows describes a single TCR beta chain. Its target is unknown. This record belongs to a study of shared clonotypes between healthy human individuals. The data were produced by immunoSEQ multiplex PCR, yet TCRdb's version contains in-frame clones alone and is incomplete. The table has some 1.5 million clones, approximately 96% seen once. Overall study results and limits: The study found lower generation probabilities in non-shared clonotypes than in those shared by all four donors.

CDR1 is SGHDT and CDR2 is YYEEEE in the germline V gene. Trimming removed 0 bases at V and 7 bases at J, with 8 bases between. This CDR3 region has 13 residues. The clonotype was recovered from a man aged 25 to 40 in good health. The J gene is TRBJ1-5, the V gene TRBV5-6; D ambiguous. Sequencing input: naive CD4+ T cells sorted from blood. Stated subset: CD45RA+ positively selected. The CDR3 protein is CASSLDLGQPQHF. CDR3 coding DNA: TGTGCCAGCAGCTTGGACCTAGGGCAGCCCCAGCATTTT.